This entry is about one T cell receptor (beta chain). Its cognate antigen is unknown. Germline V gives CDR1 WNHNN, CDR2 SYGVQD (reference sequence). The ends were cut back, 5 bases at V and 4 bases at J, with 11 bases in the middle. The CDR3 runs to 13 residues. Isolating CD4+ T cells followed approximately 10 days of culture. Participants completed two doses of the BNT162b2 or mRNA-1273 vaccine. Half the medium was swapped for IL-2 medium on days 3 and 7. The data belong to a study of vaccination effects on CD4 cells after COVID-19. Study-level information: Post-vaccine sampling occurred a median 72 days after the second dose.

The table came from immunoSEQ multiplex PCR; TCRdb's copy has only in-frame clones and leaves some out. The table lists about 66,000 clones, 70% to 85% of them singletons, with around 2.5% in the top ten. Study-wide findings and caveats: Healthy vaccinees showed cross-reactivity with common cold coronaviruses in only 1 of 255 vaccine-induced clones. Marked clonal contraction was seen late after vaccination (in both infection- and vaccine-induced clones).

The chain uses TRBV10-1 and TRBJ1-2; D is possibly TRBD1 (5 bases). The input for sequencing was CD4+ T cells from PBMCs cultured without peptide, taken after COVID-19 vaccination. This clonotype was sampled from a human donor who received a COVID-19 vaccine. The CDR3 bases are TGCGCCAGCAGTCCGGGACGGTTCTATGGCTACACCTTC. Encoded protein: CASSPGRFYGYTF.